Listed here are 3 T cell receptor beta chains from one sample, sequenced in a study of Graves' ophthalmopathy and Graves' hyperthyroidism. RNA transcripts were the source from which TCR beta CDR3 regions were amplified. Amplification began with first-round RT-PCR using HTBI primers, then second-round multiplex PCR was performed. TCRdb redid the calling of the multiplex PCR reads with MiXCR, one entry per CDR3 protein. The sample includes approximately 700,000 distinct CDR3 sequences, 40% of them seen just once. Sequencing used peripheral blood. The receptors derive from an adult man with Graves' ophthalmopathy.

The rearrangement uses TRBV11-2 and TRBJ1-5; D gene ambiguous. The V gene's germline CDR1 is SGHAT and CDR2 FQNNGV. CDR3 length equals 13 residues. V was cut by 0 bases and J by 3 bases, with 3 bases left in between. The chain's CDR3 is CASSLETNQPQHF. CDR3 DNA: TGTGCCAGCAGCTTAGAGACCAATCAGCCCCAGCATTTT.

The chain employs TRBV7-9 and TRBJ1-2, with a weak D call TRBD1 (6 bases). With 6 bases removed from V and 6 bases from J, the gap between germline ends came to 14 bases. The CDR3 loop spans 13 amino acids. Germline CDR1 reads SEHNR; CDR2 reads FQNEAQ (reference sequence). CDR3 sequence: CASSVTGSHGYTF. CDR3 coding DNA: TGTGCCAGCAGTGTAACAGGGAGCCATGGCTACACCTTC.

This clonotype was seen at least ten times. The chain joins TRBV9 to TRBJ1-6; 8 bases match TRBD1. V shed 4 bases and J 7 bases; nucleotides not matched to a gene: 7. CDR3 length: 15 amino acids. Germline assignment: CDR1 SGDLS and CDR2 YYNGEE. CDR3 loop: CASSSRTGKNSPLHF. The DNA for the CDR3 is TGTGCCAGCAGCTCACGGACAGGGAAAAATTCACCCCTCCACTTT.